This T cell receptor beta chain was found in a study of T cell responses to AZD1222 COVID-19 vaccine. Study-level findings and limits: Repertoire collection took place solely once the T cell response had peaked.

About this clone: The antigen is undetermined.

Second-dose intervals of approximately 4 or approximately 12 weeks were pooled. Data came from immunoSEQ multiplex PCR; TCRdb stores just in-frame clones and leaves some out. The table includes about 80,000 clones, 70% to 90% detected once. Material: peripheral blood, obtained 28 days after the second AZD1222 dose. The source of this sequence is an adult who received the AZD1222 COVID-19 vaccine.

CDR3 protein: CASSITVESNQPQHF. CDR3 in DNA: TGTGCCAGTAGTATCACGGTGGAGAGCAATCAGCCCCAGCATTTT. The gene calls are TRBV19 and TRBJ1-5; D gene unclear. The CDR3 is made up of 15 amino acids. Germline V gene data show CDR1 as LNHDA and CDR2 as SQIVND (reference sequence). Trimming cost V 3 bases and J 1 base, with 10 bases left between them.